Following are 4 T cell receptor beta chains from one sample sequenced in a study of blood T cell repertoires in COVID-19. TCRdb keeps only in-frame clones here, not all; method: immunoSEQ multiplex PCR. This sample has 150,000 to 200,000 clones; more than 60% occur once, and the top ten carry 2.5% to 3%. The sample consisted of peripheral blood. The receptors shown here come from a man in his sixties or seventies with acute or convalescent COVID-19.

The chain employs TRBV5-1 and TRBJ2-3; 7 bases map to TRBD2. Germline V gene data show CDR1 as SGHRS and CDR2 as YFSETQ. V shed 2 bases, J shed 4 bases, and the junction held 7 bases outside the gene matches. The CDR3 length is 15 residues. The DNA of the CDR3 is TGCGCCAGCAGCTTAGCGGGATCTATGGCAGATACGCAGTATTTT. It encodes CASSLAGSMADTQYF.

The J gene is TRBJ1-2, the V gene TRBV7-9; possible D gene TRBD1, 5 bases. This CDR3 region has 13 residues. CDR1 is SEHNR, CDR2 FQNEAQ, per germline (reference sequence). V was pared by 5 bases and J by 10 bases, with 17 bases between. CDR3 amino acids: CASSARRGANYTF. As DNA, the CDR3 is TGTGCCAGCAGCGCTAGACGCGGGGCGAACTACACCTTC.

This clone is labeled medium-sized (0.01 to 0.1%). V and J are TRBV6-1 and TRBJ2-7, with 8 bases fitting TRBD1. This CDR3 is 15 amino acids long. After removal of 0 bases from V and 5 bases from J, the junction contained 6 bases not matched to a gene. Per germline, CDR1 MNHNS and CDR2 SASEGT. CDR3 sequence: CASSEASRQGNEQYF. Here the CDR3 DNA reads TGTGCCAGCAGTGAAGCGTCGCGACAGGGGAACGAGCAGTACTTC.

The chain is built from TRBV19 and TRBJ1-2; D is uncertain. Germline loops: CDR1 LNHDA, CDR2 SQIVND (reference sequence). The CDR3 is 16 amino acids. The V end lost 2 bases, the J end lost 4 bases, and 17 bases lay between the germline ends. In nucleotides, the CDR3 is TGTGCCAGTAGTATATCCCCCACAGCCCCATTCTATGGCTACACCTTC. This codes for CASSISPTAPFYGYTF. Full variable domain (missing parts from reference TRBV19 and TRBJ1-2): DGGITQSPKYLFRKEGQNVTLSCEQNLNHDAMYWYRQDPGQGLRLIYYSQIVNDFQKGDIAEGYSVSREKKESFPLTVTSAQKNPTAFYLCASSISPTAPFYGYTFGSGTRLTVV.